This T cell receptor beta chain was sequenced in a study of T cells after posttransplantation cyclophosphamide. Findings and limits, study-wide: Tissue-infiltrating T cells from skin or gut overlapped little with blood T cells. TRB clonality was highly associated with recipient CMV seropositivity and reactivation.

The CDR3 contains 18 residues. V lost 0 bases, J lost 2 bases, and 4 bases stayed unmatched. Germline lookup yields CDR1 MRHNA and CDR2 SNTAGT. The repertoire was sequenced with immunoSEQ multiplex PCR; TCRdb's copy has only in-frame clones and lacks some. Altogether approximately 39,000 clones were found in the sample, and no singletons occur. This clone was found a few times. The antigen is undetermined. Sequenced material: PBMCs. The source of this sequence is a girl aged 5-17 years in good health, CMV-negative, and a related stem cell transplant donor. This chain joins TRBV6-4 and TRBJ2-3; 14 nucleotides agree with TRBD2. This CDR3 is CASSDSTSGGEHTDTQYF. The CDR3 nucleotides read TGTGCCAGCAGTGACTCGACTAGCGGGGGGGAACACACAGATACGCAGTATTTT.